The clone carrying this T cell receptor beta chain came up many times. Its antigen remains unidentified. The data stem from a study of breast tumors, draining lymph nodes, adjacent tissues. The CDR3 runs 12 residues. Per the germline V gene, CDR1 is MNHNS and CDR2 is SASEGT. The ends were cut back, 6 bases at V and 8 bases at J, with 13 bases in the middle. Regarding the study as a whole: Tumors had less TCR diversity than lymph nodes, more than nontumor tissue. Findings are consistent with lymph node origin and intratumoral expansion of most tumor T cells. Luminal-like breast cancer showed significantly higher tumor–nontumor repertoire similarity than basal-like.

MiXCR, run by TCRdb on the multiplex PCR reads, gives a single entry per CDR3 protein. The sample carries around 25,000 distinct CDR3 sequences, approximately 20% recorded once. This TCR was sampled from a female donor with breast cancer. Some clones in this sample may be carry-over from other donors' samples. V and J are TRBV6-1 and TRBJ1-2, with no clear D. Material: breast tumor tissue. In nucleotides, the CDR3 is TGTGCCAGCAGACCGGGGAGACGGGGCTACACCTTC. Protein product: CASRPGRRGYTF.